The TCR beta chain under discussion was sequenced for a study of shared clonotypes between healthy human individuals. Recent acute infections and vaccinations were absent in the healthy HIV-negative adult donors. Genomic DNA of every subset was divided equally among multiple immunoSEQ plates. Sequencing used immunoSEQ multiplex PCR; TCRdb keeps in-frame clones, though not all of them. The sample holds around 990,000 clones; 60% to 80% are singletons and the top ten take 0.89%. Worth noting for this clone: What it binds is not known.

Germline trimming cut 0 bases from V and 0 bases from J; bases unmatched to any gene: 7. From germline, CDR1 is MNHEY and CDR2 SMNVEV (reference sequence). The length of the CDR3 is 18 residues. Overall study findings and caveats: The sampled material consisted only of blood, and tissue repertoires are likely to differ.

The J gene is TRBJ2-1, the V gene TRBV27, with 8 positions matching TRBD2. The sequence derives from a young man in good health. Some clones in this sample may be carry-over from other donors' samples. The sequencing sample was made of memory CD4+ T cells from PBMCs. Noted subset: CD45RA-negative fraction. The DNA of the CDR3 is TGTGCCAGCAGTTTATCCCTCCATACTAGCGGCTCCTACAATGAGCAGTTCTTC. Its translation: CASSLSLHTSGSYNEQFF.